Below are 30 T cell receptor beta chains sequenced from a single sample in a study of T cell responses to AZD1222 COVID-19 vaccine. Assay: immunoSEQ multiplex PCR; the TCRdb copy retains only in-frame clones and omits some. The sample carries over 130,000 clones, more than 85% recorded once. The source material was peripheral blood, sampled 28 days after the second AZD1222 dose. The receptors derive from an adult who received the AZD1222 COVID-19 vaccine.

The chain couples TRBV3-1 (or the pseudogene TRBV3-2) to TRBJ2-1; 7 bases map to TRBD2. Per germline, CDR1 LGHDT and CDR2 YNNKEL (reference sequence). The CDR3 runs 15 residues. Trimming at V came to 3 bases and at J to 5 bases, leaving 7 bases not matched to a gene. The CDR3 region is CASSHGRTRHNEQFF. CDR3 nucleotides: TGTGCCAGCAGCCACGGGAGGACGCGCCACAATGAGCAGTTCTTC.

This chain links TRBV18 with TRBJ2-3, with 12 bases aligning to TRBD2. This CDR3 contains 15 residues. Trimming at V came to 2 bases and at J to 9 bases, leaving 6 bases not matched to a gene. The V gene's germline CDR1 is KGHSH and CDR2 LQKENI. The CDR3 region has the DNA TGTGCCAGCTCACCAGCCCGACTAGCGGGAGACACGCAGTATTTT. Translation: CASSPARLAGDTQYF.

The gene calls are TRBV12-2 and TRBJ1-4. TRBV12-2 is assigned pseudogene status. CDR3 length equals 13 residues. CDR3 nucleotide sequence: TGTGCAAGTCGCTGTGACTGGGGTGAAAAACTGTTTTTT. Protein product: CASRCDWGEKLFF.

The rearrangement links TRBV2 to TRBJ2-3; the D gene is possibly TRBD2 (5 bases). With 7 bases removed from V and 6 bases from J, the gap between germline ends came to 14 bases. Germline assignment: CDR1 SNHLY and CDR2 FYNNEI. This CDR3 contains 13 residues. The CDR3 here is CASTPNPGDTQYF. CDR3 DNA sequence: TGTGCCAGCACCCCGAACCCGGGGGATACGCAGTATTTT.

J is TRBJ2-2 and V is TRBV28; 7 positions match TRBD1. The CDR3 length is 15 residues. CDR1 and CDR2 from the germline V gene are MDHEN and SYDVKM. The trim removed 2 bases at V and 6 bases at J, leaving 6 bases unmatched. The CDR3 loop reads CASSLGDRDSGELFF. CDR3 coding DNA: TGTGCCAGCAGTTTAGGAGACAGGGATTCCGGGGAGCTGTTTTTT.

The chain is built from TRBV19 and TRBJ2-7; no reliable D call. The CDR3 consists of 14 residues. Germline lookup yields CDR1 LNHDA and CDR2 SQIVND (reference sequence). V shed 2 bases and J shed 2 bases, with 10 bases lying between them. The CDR3 bases are TGTGCCAGTAGTATACAGTCACGGGCCTACGAGCAGTACTTC. This encodes CASSIQSRAYEQYF.

The sample holds a few counts of this clone. The J gene is TRBJ2-2, the V gene TRBV19, with 7 bases lining up with TRBD1. This CDR3 has 16 amino acids. Trimming took 6 bases from V and 0 from J; bases not matched to a gene: 7. Per germline, CDR1 LNHDA and CDR2 SQIVND (reference sequence). In DNA, the CDR3 is TGTGCCAGTAGGGACAGGACAGGCGCGAACACCGGGGAGCTGTTTTTT. Its translation is CASRDRTGANTGELFF.

This chain connects TRBV30 to TRBJ2-7; TRBD2 is a possible D gene (5 bases). The CDR3 runs 14 residues. Trimming pared 0 bases from V and 6 bases from J, leaving 15 bases between. Germline CDR1 GTSNPN, CDR2 SVGIG (reference sequence). CDR3 DNA: TGTGCCTGGAGTGTACAAGGTATACGGGGCGAGCAGTACTTC. Translated, it gives CAWSVQGIRGEQYF. The complete variable domain, with remaining parts taken from reference TRBV30 and TRBJ2-7, reads SQTIHQWPATLVQPVGSPLSLECTVEGTSNPNLYWYRQAAGRGLQLLFYSVGIGQISSEVPQNLSASRPQDRQFILSSKKLLLSDSGFYLCAWSVQGIRGEQYFGPGTRLTVT.

The chain couples TRBV18 to TRBJ2-7; either TRBD1 or TRBD2 may fit D (5 bases each). CDR1 is KGHSH, CDR2 LQKENI, per germline. The CDR3 is made up of 13 amino acids. V was cut by 2 bases and J by 6 bases, with 11 bases left in between. The CDR3 coding sequence is TGTGCCAGCTCACCAAGGGACCGGGGCGAGCAGTACTTC. Translating it yields CASSPRDRGEQYF.

The V and J genes are TRBV6-2 or TRBV6-3 and TRBJ2-3, with 11 bases that match TRBD2. Germline assignment: CDR1 MNHEY and CDR2 SVGEGT. The CDR3 extends over 17 amino acids. V shed 6 bases and J 2 bases; nucleotides not matched to a gene: 10. The CDR3 DNA reads TGTGCCAGCAGCTTCCATAGCGGGAGGGAGACCACAGATACGCAGTATTTT. Translated, it gives CASSFHSGRETTDTQYF.

This rearrangement joins TRBV7-2 to TRBJ2-2; 8 nucleotides line up with TRBD1. J gave up 5 bases and V 5 bases, and 7 bases lay outside the gene matches. This CDR3 contains 15 residues. The germline V gene encodes CDR1 SGHTA and CDR2 FQGNSA. The CDR3, as DNA: TGTGCCAGCAGCGACAGGGGATCGGGGACCGGGGAGCTGTTTTTT. This sequence encodes CASSDRGSGTGELFF.

CDR3 residues: CASRPGTGVPDTQYF. The CDR3 nucleotides are TGTGCCAGCAGGCCCGGGACAGGGGTCCCAGATACGCAGTATTTT. The chain joins TRBV27 to TRBJ2-3; 10 bases are shared with TRBD1. Losses at the gene ends were 6 bases for V and 4 bases for J; bases not matched to a gene: 7. The CDR3 covers 15 residues. Germline V gene lookup returns CDR1 MNHEY and CDR2 SMNVEV (reference sequence).

The rearrangement joins TRBV12-3 or TRBV12-4 to TRBJ1-6, with D possibly being TRBD1 (5 bases). The V end lost 5 bases, the J end lost 7 bases, and 6 bases lay between the germline ends. This CDR3 region has 12 residues. The CDR3 DNA is TGTGCCAGCAGTAGACAGAATTCACCCCTCCACTTT. This translates into CASSRQNSPLHF.

The chain is built from TRBV20-1 and TRBJ1-1, with D uncertain. The V end lost 3 bases, the J end lost 0 bases, and 5 bases lay between the germline ends. The CDR3 covers 12 residues. Germline lookup yields CDR1 DFQATT and CDR2 SNEGSKA (reference sequence). CDR3 region: CSASVMNTEAFF. CDR3 bases: TGCAGTGCTAGTGTTATGAACACTGAAGCTTTCTTT.

This chain joins TRBV6-2 or TRBV6-3 and TRBJ2-7, with 13 bases identical to TRBD2. The J call may be mistaken, given a closer DNA end match to TRBJ2-1. Germline lookup yields CDR1 MNHEY and CDR2 SVGEGT. This CDR3 has 15 amino acids. Written as DNA, the CDR3 is TGTGCCAGCAGTTTCGGACTAGCGGGAGACAATGAGCAGTTCTTC. This translates into CASSFGLAGDNEQFF.

The chain combines TRBV14 with TRBJ2-2; D might be TRBD2 (5 bases). The CDR3 has 15 amino acids. CDR1 and CDR2 from the germline V gene are SGHDN and FVKESK. V shed 0 bases and J shed 6 bases, with 11 bases lying between them. CDR3 sequence (DNA): TGTGCCAGCAGCCAAGACACCGGGAATGCCGGGGAGCTGTTTTTT. It codes for CASSQDTGNAGELFF.

This clone has only one observation. The chain combines TRBV18 with TRBJ2-3; D unclear. Germline values: CDR1 KGHSH, CDR2 LQKENI. V was clipped by 6 bases and J by 2 bases, with 12 bases between them. The CDR3 is 14 residues long. The CDR3 nucleotides read TGTGCCAGCTCCCTTAACTACAACACAGATACGCAGTATTTT. Protein product: CASSLNYNTDTQYF.

CDR3 in amino acids: CASSWDVEQFF. The DNA of the CDR3 is TGCGCCAGCAGCTGGGACGTTGAGCAGTTCTTC. This chain connects TRBV5-1 to TRBJ2-1, with D perhaps TRBD1 or TRBD2 (5 bases each). This CDR3 is built from 11 residues. Germline CDR1 reads SGHRS; CDR2 reads YFSETQ. V was clipped by 3 bases and J by 9 bases, with 7 bases between them.

J is TRBJ2-7 and V is TRBV4-1, with D uncertain. CDR3 length: 15 residues. The V gene lost 1 base and the J gene lost 2 bases, with 12 bases spanning the gap. Per the germline V gene, CDR1 is MGHRA and CDR2 is YSYEKL. The CDR3 spells CASSQGASSTYEQYF. In nucleotides, the CDR3 is TGCGCCAGCAGCCAAGGCGCCAGTAGTACCTACGAGCAGTACTTC.

The J gene is TRBJ2-5, the V gene TRBV3-1 (or the pseudogene TRBV3-2); 13 nucleotides match TRBD2. Trimming took 5 bases from V and 5 from J; bases not matched to a gene: 8. Germline V gene data show CDR1 as LGHDT and CDR2 as YNNKEL (reference sequence). This CDR3 has 16 residues. In DNA form, the CDR3 reads TGTGCCAGCAGCTACGGACTAGCGGGAGTAAGGGAGACCCAGTACTTC. Residues: CASSYGLAGVRETQYF.

The CDR3 DNA is TGTGCCAGCAGCGCAGGACTAGCGGGATATTCGGCCTACGAGCAGTACTTC. Protein product: CASSAGLAGYSAYEQYF. The chain is built from TRBV9 and TRBJ2-7, with 12 bases lining up with TRBD2. The CDR3 is 17 residues long. Germline loops: CDR1 SGDLS, CDR2 YYNGEE. V shed 3 bases, J shed 2 bases, and the junction held 9 bases outside the gene matches.

As for this clone: An end of the junction does not agree with germline; a read error may underlie this. The V and J genes are TRBV15 and TRBJ1-2, with 9 bases fitting TRBD1. This CDR3 is 15 amino acids long. The germline V gene encodes CDR1 LNHNV and CDR2 YYDKDF (reference sequence). DNA for the CDR3: TGTGCCACCAGCAGATCGGGACAGGGTAACAATGGCTACACCTTC. Protein product: CATSRSGQGNNGYTF.

The chain joins TRBV14 to TRBJ1-2; 7 bases align to TRBD1. This CDR3 region has 17 residues. Losses at the gene ends were 1 base for V and 1 base for J; bases not matched to a gene: 9. Germline values: CDR1 SGHDN, CDR2 FVKESK. The CDR3 nucleotides are TGTGCCAGCAGCCAAGCCGGGGGACAGAGACGTAACTATGGCTACACCTTC. This codes for CASSQAGGQRRNYGYTF.

In this sample, this clone turned up a few times. V gene TRBV4-3 combines with J gene TRBJ1-2, with D unclear. Per the germline V gene, CDR1 is LGHNA and CDR2 is YSLEER. Trimming left V 1 base short and J 0 bases short, with 12 bases between. This CDR3 region has 16 residues. CDR3 sequence reads: CASSQVLGSPNYGYTF. DNA for the CDR3: TGCGCCAGCAGCCAAGTCCTAGGCAGTCCTAACTATGGCTACACCTTC.

This clone was picked up one time. The CDR3 loop is CSTPPVGFSVALEDTQYF. The CDR3 nucleotides are TGCAGCACACCCCCCGTAGGGTTCTCGGTAGCTCTCGAAGATACGCAGTATTTT. The genes are TRBV29-1 and TRBJ2-3; D unclear. CDR1 and CDR2 from the germline V gene are SQVTM and ANQGSEA. The ends were cut back, 8 bases at V and 5 bases at J, with 32 bases in the middle. The CDR3 loop spans 18 amino acids.

The chain uses TRBV19 and TRBJ2-3; TRBD2 is a possible D gene (5 bases). Between the trimmed V and J ends, which lost 9 bases and 2 bases, there was a span of 12 bases. CDR1 LNHDA and CDR2 SQIVND come from the germline V gene (reference sequence). CDR3 length: 13 amino acids. The CDR3 reads CASKRSNTDTQYF. The CDR3 DNA reads as TGTGCCAGCAAGCGGTCAAACACAGATACGCAGTATTTT. Full variable domain (outside the CDR3, taken from reference TRBV19 and TRBJ2-3): DGGITQSPKYLFRKEGQNVTLSCEQNLNHDAMYWYRQDPGQGLRLIYYSQIVNDFQKGDIAEGYSVSREKKESFPLTVTSAQKNPTAFYLCASKRSNTDTQYFGPGTRLTVL.

The chain has TRBV9 and TRBJ1-5; no clear D gene. Germline CDR1 reads SGDLS; CDR2 reads YYNGEE. The V end lost 4 bases, the J end lost 2 bases, and 10 bases lay between the germline ends. CDR3 size: 14 residues. CDR3 in amino acids: CASSNGRGNQPQHF. The DNA for the CDR3 is TGTGCCAGCAGCAATGGACGGGGCAATCAGCCCCAGCATTTT.

Here the CDR3 reads CASSLEGTHFGYTF. The CDR3 DNA sequence: TGTGCCAGCAGCTTAGAGGGCACTCACTTTGGCTACACCTTC. This chain connects TRBV11-3 to TRBJ1-2; D unresolved. This CDR3 has 14 residues. Germline V gene data show CDR1 as SGHNT and CDR2 as YENEEA. Trimming shortened V by 0 bases and J by 7 bases, and 12 bases separated the two germline ends. The variable domain in full, completed from reference TRBV11-3 and TRBJ1-2, reads EAGVVQSPRYKIIEKKQPVAFWCNPISGHNTLYWYLQNLGQGPELLIRYENEEAVDDSQLPKDRFSAERLKGVDSTLKIQPAELGDSAVYLCASSLEGTHFGYTFGSGTRLTVV.

The chain recombines TRBV9 with TRBJ2-2; 9 bases line up with TRBD2. The J segment lost 8 bases and the V segment lost 3 bases, leaving 8 bases of the junction unmatched. Germline V gene lookup returns CDR1 SGDLS and CDR2 YYNGEE. This CDR3 region has 15 residues. CDR3 loop: CASSALTSGAGELFF. The CDR3 DNA reads TGTGCCAGCAGCGCCCTGACTAGCGGTGCTGGGGAGCTGTTTTTT. The entire variable domain, with the rest obtained from reference TRBV9 and TRBJ2-2, is as follows: DSGVTQTPKHLITATGQRVTLRCSPRSGDLSVYWYQQSLDQGLQFLIQYYNGEERAKGNILERFSAQQFPDLHSELNLSSLELGDSALYFCASSALTSGAGELFFGEGSRLTVL.

The chain has TRBV7-9 and TRBJ1-5; D is uncertain. The germline V gene has CDR1 SEHNR and CDR2 FQNEAQ (reference sequence). The CDR3 is 14 residues long. V was cut by 5 bases and J by 6 bases, with 14 bases left in between. The CDR3 region is CASSPSRVGQPQHF. CDR3 coding DNA: TGTGCCAGCAGCCCTTCCAGAGTAGGTCAGCCCCAGCATTTT.